Listed below are T cell receptor beta chains from one sample, sequenced in a study of T cells in localized non-small cell lung cancer. Produced via immunoSEQ multiplex PCR; TCRdb's table is partial and in-frame only. Of tens of thousands of clones in the sample, around 80% are singletons; the top ten hold roughly 9%. This material consisted of peripheral blood, taken before any cancer treatment. The source is a female donor of 60 years or more with stage I lung adenocarcinoma. Each CDR3 is given with its conserved first and last residue. D genes are given only for firm matches. Size tells how often a clone was seen (once, few, many) or the class of an expanded clone, and some rows leave it out.

size	V	J	D	DNA	CDR3
few	TRBV7-2	TRBJ2-7	NA	TGTGCCAGCAGGGTAGACGCCTGGTCCTACGAGCAGTACTTC	CASRVDAWSYEQYF
once	TRBV6-1	TRBJ1-6	NA	TGTGCCAGCAGTTCCACACAGGGACGGAGGGTCCACTTT	CASSSTQGRRVHF
NA	TRBV29-1	TRBJ2-2	NA	TGCAGCGTCGGCGGGACAGTTACAAGTGGGGAGCTGTTTTTT	CSVGGTVTSGELFF
NA	TRBV28	TRBJ2-5	TRBD2	TGTGCCAGCAGTTTAACTAGCGGGAGTGTAGAGACCCAGTACTTC	CASSLTSGSVETQYF
NA	TRBV4-2	TRBJ2-2	NA	TGTGCCAGCAGCCAAGATCTGGACGGCGGGGAGCTGTTTTTT	CASSQDLDGGELFF
few	TRBV4-1	TRBJ2-2	TRBD2	TGCGCCAGCAGCCCGGGACTAGCGTCCGGGGAGCTGTTTTTT	CASSPGLASGELFF
NA	TRBV6-5	TRBJ1-1	NA	TGTGCCAGCAGGCGGGCGAGGGTCGAGGCCACTGAAGCTTTCTTT	CASRRARVEATEAFF
once	TRBV27	TRBJ1-4	NA	TGTGCCAGCAGTTTAAGGGGTAATGAAAAACTGTTTTTT	CASSLRGNEKLFF
NA	TRBV18	TRBJ2-2	NA	TGTGCCAGCTCAGGACCGGGACAGAACACCGGGGAGCTGTTTTTT	CASSGPGQNTGELFF
NA	TRBV10-3	TRBJ2-3	NA	TGTGCCATCAGTGAGCCCTTGGGGGGCCTGCCCACAGATACGCAGTATTTT	CAISEPLGGLPTDTQYF
few	TRBV5-1	TRBJ1-5	NA	TGCGCCAGCAGGAGGGACATTGGAAGGGATCAGCCCCAGCATTTT	CASRRDIGRDQPQHF